This T cell receptor (beta chain) was profiled in a study of T-cell memory formation after mild COVID-19. Study-wide results and caveats: Balance between CD4 and CD8 was seen in clones contracting day 15 to 85, and a CD4+ lean was seen in later expanders. Chiefly within CM and EM were the contracting CD4+ clones; CD8+ ones were within EMRA.

For this clonotype: No antigen is known for it.

The V and J ends lost 4 bases and 7 bases respectively, with 19 bases between them. Germline V CDR1 and CDR2: SGHVS, FNYEAQ. This CDR3 comprises 15 residues. A single record per CDR3 protein comes from TCRdb applying MiXCR to the 5' RACE reads. The sample includes 200,000 to 250,000 distinct CDR3 sequences, approximately 9% of them seen just once. The chain joins TRBV7-6 to TRBJ1-1; the D gene is possibly TRBD1 (5 bases). The TCR originated in a man between 18 and 29 years old who had mild COVID-19 (a few samples of this study predate the infection). Cell type and time point are not known. The sequencing input was PBMCs or a T cell subset sorted from them (not recorded which). CDR3 coding DNA: TGTGCCAGCAGCTCCGTCCCCTCAGGGACCGGTGAAGCTTTCTTT. Translated: CASSSVPSGTGEAFF.